These T cell receptor beta chains were read from a single sample in a study of control samples from healthy donors and cancer patients. This table comes from immunoSEQ multiplex PCR, and its TCRdb copy is limited to in-frame clones, with some not included. This table holds approximately 160,000 clones, around 94% found once. The sequenced sample was blood. The receptors derive from a woman between 18 and 29 years old in good health. Each CDR3 is given with its conserved first and last residue. D genes are given only for firm matches. Only part of the rows carry a size: once, few, many, or a class if the clone is expanded.

d_gene: -; j_gene: TRBJ1-4; v_gene: TRBV2; abundance: -; CDR3aa: CASSQDSGIEKLFF; CDR3nt: TGTGCCAGCAGTCAGGACAGCGGAATTGAAAAACTGTTTTTT
d_gene: -; j_gene: TRBJ2-5; v_gene: TRBV10-3; abundance: -; CDR3aa: CAISEFGETQYF; CDR3nt: TGTGCCATCAGCGAATTTGGGGAGACCCAGTACTTC
d_gene: -; j_gene: TRBJ1-4; v_gene: TRBV11-2; abundance: -; CDR3aa: CASSLSDSQQVFF; CDR3nt: TGTGCCAGCAGCTTATCCGACAGCCAGCAGGTGTTTTTT
d_gene: TRBD1; j_gene: TRBJ1-3; v_gene: TRBV10-1; abundance: once; CDR3aa: CASSAGTGKANTIYF; CDR3nt: TGCGCCAGCAGCGCCGGGACAGGGAAGGCCAACACCATATATTTT
d_gene: -; j_gene: TRBJ2-1; v_gene: TRBV6-2/TRBV6-3; abundance: -; CDR3aa: CASSYARDLLYNEQFF; CDR3nt: TGTGCCAGCAGTTACGCCCGGGACTTGCTCTACAATGAGCAGTTCTTC
d_gene: -; j_gene: TRBJ2-2; v_gene: TRBV5-6; abundance: once; CDR3aa: CASSSDSTGELFF; CDR3nt: TGTGCCAGCAGCTCGGACAGCACCGGGGAGCTGTTTTTT
d_gene: -; j_gene: TRBJ2-5; v_gene: TRBV7-9; abundance: -; CDR3aa: CASSLESETQYF; CDR3nt: TGTGCCAGCAGCTTAGAATCCGAGACCCAGTACTTC
d_gene: -; j_gene: TRBJ2-3; v_gene: TRBV5-4; abundance: many; CDR3aa: CASSLGWSDTQYF; CDR3nt: TGTGCCAGCAGCTTGGGATGGTCAGATACGCAGTATTTT
d_gene: -; j_gene: TRBJ1-1; v_gene: TRBV28; abundance: -; CDR3aa: CASIPRGGRGMNTEAFF; CDR3nt: TGTGCCAGCATACCACGGGGGGGAAGGGGAATGAACACTGAAGCTTTCTTT
d_gene: -; j_gene: TRBJ2-1; v_gene: TRBV5-1; abundance: -; CDR3aa: CASSLARGEQFF; CDR3nt: TGCGCCAGCAGCTTGGCCAGGGGTGAGCAGTTCTTC
d_gene: TRBD1; j_gene: TRBJ2-7; v_gene: TRBV5-1; abundance: -; CDR3aa: CASSQQGTGPYEQYF; CDR3nt: TGCGCCAGCAGCCAACAAGGGACAGGTCCCTACGAGCAGTACTTC
d_gene: -; j_gene: TRBJ1-2; v_gene: TRBV6-5; abundance: -; CDR3aa: CASSTQMAPNYGYTF; CDR3nt: TGTGCCAGCAGTACCCAAATGGCACCTAACTATGGCTACACCTTC
d_gene: -; j_gene: TRBJ1-5; v_gene: TRBV6-6; abundance: -; CDR3aa: CASARSYAEPQHF; CDR3nt: TGTGCCAGCGCGAGGTCATATGCGGAGCCCCAGCATTTT
d_gene: -; j_gene: TRBJ1-2; v_gene: TRBV18; abundance: -; CDR3aa: CASSPGELPYGYTF; CDR3nt: TGTGCCAGCTCACCAGGCGAACTACCCTATGGCTACACCTTC
d_gene: -; j_gene: TRBJ1-1; v_gene: TRBV18; abundance: -; CDR3aa: CASSPTGNTEAFF; CDR3nt: TGTGCCAGCTCACCAACGGGTAACACTGAAGCTTTCTTT
d_gene: -; j_gene: TRBJ1-1; v_gene: TRBV5-1; abundance: -; CDR3aa: CASGLDWDTEAFF; CDR3nt: TGCGCCAGCGGACTCGACTGGGACACTGAAGCTTTCTTT
d_gene: TRBD1; j_gene: TRBJ1-2; v_gene: TRBV6-1; abundance: -; CDR3aa: CASSDTGTGYGYTF; CDR3nt: TGTGCCAGCAGTGATACCGGGACAGGGTATGGCTACACCTTC
d_gene: TRBD1; j_gene: TRBJ1-2; v_gene: TRBV5-8; abundance: -; CDR3aa: CASSFTGTGLGGYTF; CDR3nt: TGTGCCAGCAGCTTTACCGGGACAGGCCTAGGTGGCTACACCTTC
d_gene: -; j_gene: TRBJ2-5; v_gene: TRBV6-2/TRBV6-3; abundance: -; CDR3aa: CASSYSVGETQYF; CDR3nt: TGTGCCAGCAGTTACTCGGTAGGAGAGACCCAGTACTTC
d_gene: -; j_gene: TRBJ2-5; v_gene: TRBV6-5; abundance: -; CDR3aa: CASSYYAGSQETQYF; CDR3nt: TGTGCCAGCAGTTACTACGCAGGGTCACAAGAGACCCAGTACTTC
d_gene: TRBD1; j_gene: TRBJ1-2; v_gene: TRBV9; abundance: -; CDR3aa: CASSPRDRKNYGYTF; CDR3nt: TGTGCCAGCAGCCCCCGGGACAGAAAAAACTATGGCTACACCTTC
d_gene: TRBD1; j_gene: TRBJ1-5; v_gene: TRBV6-5; abundance: -; CDR3aa: CASSLDRGNQPQHF; CDR3nt: TGTGCCAGCAGTCTCGACAGGGGTAATCAGCCCCAGCATTTT
d_gene: TRBD1; j_gene: TRBJ1-4; v_gene: TRBV6-5; abundance: -; CDR3aa: CASTQPGQGYEKLFF; CDR3nt: TGTGCCAGCACCCAACCGGGACAGGGTTATGAAAAACTGTTTTTT
d_gene: -; j_gene: TRBJ2-7; v_gene: TRBV7-9; abundance: -; CDR3aa: CASSLIVRGEQYF; CDR3nt: TGTGCCAGCAGCTTAATCGTACGCGGCGAGCAGTACTTC
d_gene: -; j_gene: TRBJ1-3; v_gene: TRBV5-1; abundance: -; CDR3aa: CASSLGQGENTIYF; CDR3nt: TGCGCCAGCAGCTTGGGGCAGGGTGAAAACACCATATATTTT
d_gene: -; j_gene: TRBJ1-5; v_gene: TRBV28; abundance: few; CDR3aa: CASSPRDKTYQPQHF; CDR3nt: TGTGCCAGCAGTCCCCGGGACAAGACATATCAGCCCCAGCATTTT
d_gene: -; j_gene: TRBJ2-2; v_gene: TRBV6-5; abundance: -; CDR3aa: CASSYSRWNTGELFF; CDR3nt: TGTGCCAGCAGTTACTCGAGGTGGAACACCGGGGAGCTGTTTTTT
d_gene: TRBD2; j_gene: TRBJ2-4; v_gene: TRBV28; abundance: -; CDR3aa: CASSLGGINIQYF; CDR3nt: TGTGCCAGCAGTTTGGGGGGGATAAACATTCAGTACTTC
d_gene: TRBD2; j_gene: TRBJ2-1; v_gene: TRBV23-1; abundance: -; CDR3aa: CASSQKVDRLAGGTGEQFF; CDR3nt: TGCGCCAGCAGTCAAAAAGTCGATAGACTAGCGGGAGGAACCGGTGAGCAGTTCTTC
d_gene: TRBD1; j_gene: TRBJ2-7; v_gene: TRBV19; abundance: -; CDR3aa: CASSTRTGDYEQYF; CDR3nt: TGTGCCAGCAGTACTCGGACAGGGGATTACGAGCAGTACTTC
d_gene: TRBD2; j_gene: TRBJ2-5; v_gene: TRBV20-1; abundance: -; CDR3aa: CSANSPSGIHF; CDR3nt: TGCAGTGCTAATAGCCCTAGCGGGATCCACTTC
d_gene: -; j_gene: TRBJ1-2; v_gene: TRBV5-1; abundance: -; CDR3aa: CASSAGQNYGYTF; CDR3nt: TGCGCCAGCAGCGCCGGACAGAACTATGGCTACACCTTC
d_gene: -; j_gene: TRBJ1-2; v_gene: TRBV15; abundance: -; CDR3aa: CATRGLGPDGYTF; CDR3nt: TGTGCCACCAGGGGGTTAGGTCCCGATGGCTACACCTTC
d_gene: -; j_gene: TRBJ1-2; v_gene: TRBV19; abundance: -; CDR3aa: CASRADQGRGYTF; CDR3nt: TGTGCCAGTAGAGCTGATCAGGGGAGAGGCTACACCTTC
d_gene: -; j_gene: TRBJ2-3; v_gene: TRBV9; abundance: -; CDR3aa: CASSAGITDTQYF; CDR3nt: TGTGCCAGCAGCGCGGGGATCACAGATACGCAGTATTTT
d_gene: TRBD2; j_gene: TRBJ2-3; v_gene: TRBV20-1; abundance: -; CDR3aa: CSASPVAGGGPDTQYF; CDR3nt: TGCAGTGCTAGTCCCGTAGCGGGAGGGGGTCCAGATACGCAGTATTTT
d_gene: -; j_gene: TRBJ2-7; v_gene: TRBV6-5; abundance: -; CDR3aa: CASRSSDYEQYF; CDR3nt: TGTGCCAGCAGATCTTCAGACTACGAGCAGTACTTC
d_gene: -; j_gene: TRBJ2-6; v_gene: TRBV19; abundance: -; CDR3aa: CASSLWSSGANVLTF; CDR3nt: TGTGCCAGTAGTTTATGGTCCTCTGGGGCCAACGTCCTGACTTTC
d_gene: -; j_gene: TRBJ2-7; v_gene: TRBV12-5; abundance: -; CDR3aa: CASGGHFSPYEQYF; CDR3nt: TGTGCTAGTGGTGGACATTTTTCTCCCTACGAGCAGTACTTC
d_gene: TRBD1; j_gene: TRBJ1-5; v_gene: TRBV4-1; abundance: -; CDR3aa: CASSQSPGTPGGSNQPQHF; CDR3nt: TGCGCCAGCAGCCAAAGCCCGGGCACCCCAGGGGGTAGCAATCAGCCCCAGCATTTT
d_gene: -; j_gene: TRBJ2-7; v_gene: TRBV7-2; abundance: -; CDR3aa: CASSLGQGMEQYF; CDR3nt: TGTGCCAGCAGCTTAGGCCAGGGGATGGAGCAGTACTTC
d_gene: -; j_gene: TRBJ1-3; v_gene: TRBV28; abundance: -; CDR3aa: CASSFRGIGNTIYF; CDR3nt: TGTGCCAGCAGTTTTCGGGGAATCGGAAACACCATATATTTT
d_gene: -; j_gene: TRBJ1-2; v_gene: TRBV2; abundance: -; CDR3aa: CASIYGTNSNYGYTF; CDR3nt: TGTGCCAGCATTTACGGGACAAACTCTAACTATGGCTACACCTTC
d_gene: -; j_gene: TRBJ1-5; v_gene: TRBV19; abundance: once; CDR3aa: CASSIEVARGTVQPQHF; CDR3nt: TGTGCCAGTAGTATAGAAGTCGCCAGGGGTACCGTACAGCCCCAGCATTTT
d_gene: -; j_gene: TRBJ2-1; v_gene: TRBV10-1; abundance: -; CDR3aa: CASSDLEGSYNEQFF; CDR3nt: TGCGCCAGCAGTGATCTGGAAGGCTCCTACAATGAGCAGTTCTTC
d_gene: -; j_gene: TRBJ1-1; v_gene: TRBV18; abundance: -; CDR3aa: CASSQEQLPNTEAFF; CDR3nt: TGTGCCAGCTCACAAGAACAGCTGCCGAACACTGAAGCTTTCTTT